A selection of T cell receptor beta chains follows, all from one sample in a study of shared clonotypes between healthy human individuals. Repertoires were generated with immunoSEQ multiplex PCR, while TCRdb's copy carries only in-frame clones and drops some. Found here are 2,500,000 or so clones, around nine tenths of them singletons; the top ten hold roughly 0.15%. Source material: naive CD4+ T cells sorted from blood. The receptors stem from a man aged 18 to 29 in good health. CDR3s include the opening cysteine and the closing phenylalanine or tryptophan. The D gene is left open where the match is weak. The size entry is marked missing in some rows and otherwise reads once, few, many or a size class.

CDR3 DNA	CDR3 protein	CDR3 length	clone size	D gene	V gene	J gene
TGTGCCAGTAGTATAAACTATGGAAGCGGCAATCAGCCCCAGCATTTT	CASSINYGSGNQPQHF	16	once	.	TRBV19	TRBJ1-5
TGTGCCAGCAGTTACGATTTCAGAAGCGGAAACGAGCAGTACTTC	CASSYDFRSGNEQYF	15	.	.	TRBV6-5	TRBJ2-7
TGTGCCAGCAGCATACAGGGGACCGGGGAGCTGTTTTTT	CASSIQGTGELFF	13	.	TRBD1	TRBV11-2	TRBJ2-2
TGCGCCAGCAGCTTGGCCCTGAAAACTGAAGCTTTCTTT	CASSLALKTEAFF	13	.	.	TRBV5-1	TRBJ1-1
TGCGCCAGCAGCGGATATCGACAGGGTATAACAGATACGCAGTATTTT	CASSGYRQGITDTQYF	16	.	TRBD1	TRBV5-1	TRBJ2-3
TGTGCCAGCAGCTTTGTGGGGGCCGGGTCCTACGAGCAGTACTTC	CASSFVGAGSYEQYF	15	once	.	TRBV7-9	TRBJ2-7
TGTGCCATCAGACCGCATGGGGATGGCTATGGCTACACCTTC	CAIRPHGDGYGYTF	14	.	.	TRBV10-3	TRBJ1-2
TGTGCCAGCAGTGAGACTAGGCACAATGCCGGGGAGCTGTTTTTT	CASSETRHNAGELFF	15	.	.	TRBV6-1	TRBJ2-2
TGTGCCAGCAAGGGTTCTGGGGGTTCCTACGAGCAGTACTTC	CASKGSGGSYEQYF	14	.	.	TRBV2	TRBJ2-7
TGTGCCAGCAGGGTCGGGACCGCAACCTACGAGCAGTACTTC	CASRVGTATYEQYF	14	.	.	TRBV6-1	TRBJ2-7